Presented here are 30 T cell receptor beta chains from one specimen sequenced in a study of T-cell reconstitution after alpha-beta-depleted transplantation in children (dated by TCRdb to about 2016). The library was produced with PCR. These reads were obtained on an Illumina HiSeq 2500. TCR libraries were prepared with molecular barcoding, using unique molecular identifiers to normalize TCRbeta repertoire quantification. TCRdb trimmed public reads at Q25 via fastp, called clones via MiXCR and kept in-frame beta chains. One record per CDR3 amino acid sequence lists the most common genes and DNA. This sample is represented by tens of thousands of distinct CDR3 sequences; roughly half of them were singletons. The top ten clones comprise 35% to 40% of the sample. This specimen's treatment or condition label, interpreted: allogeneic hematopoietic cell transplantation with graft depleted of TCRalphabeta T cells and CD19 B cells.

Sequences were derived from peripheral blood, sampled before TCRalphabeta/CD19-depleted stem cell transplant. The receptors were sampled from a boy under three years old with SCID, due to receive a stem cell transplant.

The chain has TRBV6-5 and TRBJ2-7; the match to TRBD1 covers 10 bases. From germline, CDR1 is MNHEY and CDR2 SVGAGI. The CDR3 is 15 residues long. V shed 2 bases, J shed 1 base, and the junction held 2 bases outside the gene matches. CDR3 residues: CASSYGGQGSYEQYF. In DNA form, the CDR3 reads TGTGCCAGCAGTTACGGGGGACAGGGGTCCTACGAGCAGTACTTC.

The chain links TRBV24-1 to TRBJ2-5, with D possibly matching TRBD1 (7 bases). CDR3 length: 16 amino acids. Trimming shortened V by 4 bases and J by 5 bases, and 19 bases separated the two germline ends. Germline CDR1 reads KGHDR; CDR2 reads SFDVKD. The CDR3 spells CATSESTGRRAETQYF. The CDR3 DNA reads TGTGCCACCAGTGAATCGACAGGGAGGCGTGCGGAGACCCAGTACTTC.

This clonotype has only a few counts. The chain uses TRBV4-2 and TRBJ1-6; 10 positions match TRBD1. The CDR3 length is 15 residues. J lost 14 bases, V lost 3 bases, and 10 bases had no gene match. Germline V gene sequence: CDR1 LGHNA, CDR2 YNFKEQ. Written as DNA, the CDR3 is TGTGCCAGCAGCCAGTGGACAGGGGGGTCCTCCTCCCTCCACTTT. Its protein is CASSQWTGGSSSLHF.

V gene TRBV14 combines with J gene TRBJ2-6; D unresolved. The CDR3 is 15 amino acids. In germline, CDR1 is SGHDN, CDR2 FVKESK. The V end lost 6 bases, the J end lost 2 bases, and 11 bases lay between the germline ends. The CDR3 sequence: CASSSPLTGANVLTF. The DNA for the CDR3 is TGTGCCAGCAGTTCCCCTCTCACTGGGGCCAACGTCCTGACTTTC.

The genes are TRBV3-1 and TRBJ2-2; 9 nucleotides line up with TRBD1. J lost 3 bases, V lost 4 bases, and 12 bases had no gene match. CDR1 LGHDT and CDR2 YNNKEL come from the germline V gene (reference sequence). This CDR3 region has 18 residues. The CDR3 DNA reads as TGTGCCAGCAGCCGCCTAACAGGGGGCGTAGGGCACACCGGGGAGCTGTTTTTT. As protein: CASSRLTGGVGHTGELFF. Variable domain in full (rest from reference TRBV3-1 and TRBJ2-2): DTAVSQTPKYLVTQMGNDKSIKCEQNLGHDTMYWYKQDSKKFLKIMFSYNNKELIINETVPNRFSPKSPDKAHLNLHINSLELGDSAVYFCASSRLTGGVGHTGELFFGEGSRLTVL.

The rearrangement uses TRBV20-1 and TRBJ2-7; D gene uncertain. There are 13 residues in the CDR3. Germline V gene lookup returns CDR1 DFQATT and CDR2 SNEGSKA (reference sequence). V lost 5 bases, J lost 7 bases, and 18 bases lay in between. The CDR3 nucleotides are TGCAGTGCTCCACCGTTCGGGTTTTCGGAGCAGTACTTC. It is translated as CSAPPFGFSEQYF.

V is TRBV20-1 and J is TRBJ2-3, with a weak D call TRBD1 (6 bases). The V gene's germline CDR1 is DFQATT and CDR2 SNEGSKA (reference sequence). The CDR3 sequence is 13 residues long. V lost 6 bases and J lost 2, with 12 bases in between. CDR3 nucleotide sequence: TGCAGTGCCCAACAGGGAGCCACAGATACGCAGTATTTT. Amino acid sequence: CSAQQGATDTQYF.

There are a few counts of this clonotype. The CDR3 sequence is CASSPKPLDNEQFF. The CDR3 DNA reads as TGCGCCAGCAGCCCAAAGCCTTTGGACAATGAGCAGTTCTTC. The rearrangement uses TRBV5-1 and TRBJ2-1; D is undetermined. CDR1 SGHRS and CDR2 YFSETQ come from the germline V gene. V dropped 4 bases and J dropped 5 bases, with 13 bases sitting between them. The CDR3 spans 14 residues.

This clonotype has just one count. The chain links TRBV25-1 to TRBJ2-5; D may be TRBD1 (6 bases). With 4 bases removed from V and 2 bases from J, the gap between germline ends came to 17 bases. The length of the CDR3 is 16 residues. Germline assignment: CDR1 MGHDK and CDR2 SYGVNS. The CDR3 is CASSARGRGPQETQYF. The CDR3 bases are TGTGCCAGCAGTGCCCGGGGCAGGGGCCCACAAGAGACCCAGTACTTC.

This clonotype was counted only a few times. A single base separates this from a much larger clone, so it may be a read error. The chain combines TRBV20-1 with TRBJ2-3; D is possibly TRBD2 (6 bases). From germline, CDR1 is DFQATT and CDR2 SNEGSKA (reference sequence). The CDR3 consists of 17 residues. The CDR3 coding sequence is TGCTGTGCTAGAGGAGAGGTGGAGGGATGGAGCACAGATACGCAGTATTTT. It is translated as CCARGEVEGWSTDTQYF.

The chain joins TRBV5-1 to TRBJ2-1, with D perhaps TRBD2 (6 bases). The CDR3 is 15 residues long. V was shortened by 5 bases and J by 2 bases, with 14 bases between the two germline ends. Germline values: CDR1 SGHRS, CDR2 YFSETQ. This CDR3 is CASSSGTVTYNEQFF. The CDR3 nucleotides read TGCGCCAGCAGTTCCGGGACTGTGACCTACAATGAGCAGTTCTTC. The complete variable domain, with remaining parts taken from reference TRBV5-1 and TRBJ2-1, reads KAGVTQTPRYLIKTRGQQVTLSCSPISGHRSVSWYQQTPGQGLQFLFEYFSETQRNKGNFPGRFSGRQFSNSRSEMNVSTLELGDSALYLCASSSGTVTYNEQFFGPGTRLTVL.

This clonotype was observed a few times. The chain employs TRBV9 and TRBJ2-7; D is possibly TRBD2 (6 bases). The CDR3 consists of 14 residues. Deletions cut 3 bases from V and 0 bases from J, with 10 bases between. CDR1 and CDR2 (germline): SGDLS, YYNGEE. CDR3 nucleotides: TGTGCCAGCAGCGGTGGGGGAGGCTCCTACGAGCAGTACTTC. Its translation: CASSGGGGSYEQYF.

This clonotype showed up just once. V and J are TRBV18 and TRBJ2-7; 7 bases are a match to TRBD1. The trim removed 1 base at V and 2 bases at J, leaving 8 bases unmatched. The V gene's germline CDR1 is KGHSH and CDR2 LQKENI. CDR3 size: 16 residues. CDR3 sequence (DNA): TGTGCCAGCTCACCACTTCCCGCGACAGGGACCTACGAGCAGTACTTC. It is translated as CASSPLPATGTYEQYF.

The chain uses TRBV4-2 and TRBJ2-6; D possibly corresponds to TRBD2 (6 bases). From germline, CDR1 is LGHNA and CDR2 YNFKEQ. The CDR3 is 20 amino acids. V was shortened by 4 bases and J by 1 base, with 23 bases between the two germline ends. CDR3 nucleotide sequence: TGTGCCAGCAGCCCCCGGGGGTTTGCAGGGATAGAATCTGGGGCCAACGTCCTGACTTTC. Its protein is CASSPRGFAGIESGANVLTF.

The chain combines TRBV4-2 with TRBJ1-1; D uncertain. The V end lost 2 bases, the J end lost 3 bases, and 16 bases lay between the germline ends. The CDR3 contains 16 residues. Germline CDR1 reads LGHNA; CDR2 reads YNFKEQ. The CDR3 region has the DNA TGTGCCAGCAGCCAATGGTTCGGCGACGACGACACTGAAGCTTTCTTT. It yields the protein CASSQWFGDDDTEAFF.

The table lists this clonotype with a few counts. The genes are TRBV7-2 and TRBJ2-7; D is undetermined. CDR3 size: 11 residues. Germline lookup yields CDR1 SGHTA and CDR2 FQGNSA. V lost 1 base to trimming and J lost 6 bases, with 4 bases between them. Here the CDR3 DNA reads TGTGCCAGCAGCTTAGGGCCCGAGCAGTACTTC. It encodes CASSLGPEQYF.

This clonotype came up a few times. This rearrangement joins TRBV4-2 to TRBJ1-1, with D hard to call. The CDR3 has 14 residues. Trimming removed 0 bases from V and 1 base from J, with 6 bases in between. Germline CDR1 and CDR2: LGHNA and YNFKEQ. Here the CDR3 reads CASSQDRENTEAFF. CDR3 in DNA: TGTGCCAGCAGCCAAGATCGGGAGAACACTGAAGCTTTCTTT.

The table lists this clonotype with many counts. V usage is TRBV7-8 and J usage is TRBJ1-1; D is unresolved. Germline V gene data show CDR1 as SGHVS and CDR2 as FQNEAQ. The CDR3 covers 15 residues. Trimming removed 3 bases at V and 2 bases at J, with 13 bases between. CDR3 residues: CASSLALSHNTEAFF. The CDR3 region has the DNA TGTGCCAGCAGCTTGGCCCTCTCTCACAACACTGAAGCTTTCTTT.

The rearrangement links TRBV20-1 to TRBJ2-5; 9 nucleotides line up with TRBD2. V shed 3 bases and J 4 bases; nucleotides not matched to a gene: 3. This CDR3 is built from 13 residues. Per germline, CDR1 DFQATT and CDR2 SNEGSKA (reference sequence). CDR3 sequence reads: CSARVRGGETQYF. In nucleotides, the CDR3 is TGCAGTGCTAGGGTGCGGGGGGGAGAGACCCAGTACTTC.

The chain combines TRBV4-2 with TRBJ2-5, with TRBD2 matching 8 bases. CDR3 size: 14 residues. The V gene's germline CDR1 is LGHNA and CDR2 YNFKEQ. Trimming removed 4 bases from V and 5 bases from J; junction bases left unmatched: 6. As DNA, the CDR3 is TGTGCCAGCAGCCTGCGGGGGGAGGAGGAGACCCAGTACTTC. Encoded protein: CASSLRGEEETQYF.

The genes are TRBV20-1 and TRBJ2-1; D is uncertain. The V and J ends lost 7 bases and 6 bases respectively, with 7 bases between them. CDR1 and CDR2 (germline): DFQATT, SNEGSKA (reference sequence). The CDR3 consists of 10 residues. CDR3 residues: CSGGSNEQFF. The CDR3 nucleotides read TGCAGTGGCGGAAGCAATGAGCAGTTCTTC.

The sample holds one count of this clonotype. Written as DNA, the CDR3 is TGCAGTGCTAGAGATGGGACGGTAGCCAAAAACATTCAGTACTTC. Amino acids: CSARDGTVAKNIQYF. The chain links TRBV20-1 to TRBJ2-4; D tentatively fits TRBD1 or TRBD2 (5 bases each). Germline V gene sequence: CDR1 DFQATT, CDR2 SNEGSKA (reference sequence). The V gene lost 0 bases and the J gene lost 0 bases, with 9 bases spanning the gap. The CDR3 consists of 15 residues.

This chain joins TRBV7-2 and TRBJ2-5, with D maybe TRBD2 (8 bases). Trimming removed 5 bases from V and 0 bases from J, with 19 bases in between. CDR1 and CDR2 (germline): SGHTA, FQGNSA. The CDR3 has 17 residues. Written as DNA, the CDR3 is TGTGCCAGCAGCACGGGGGGGGCAGGGGGGTACCAAGAGACCCAGTACTTC. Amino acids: CASSTGGAGGYQETQYF.

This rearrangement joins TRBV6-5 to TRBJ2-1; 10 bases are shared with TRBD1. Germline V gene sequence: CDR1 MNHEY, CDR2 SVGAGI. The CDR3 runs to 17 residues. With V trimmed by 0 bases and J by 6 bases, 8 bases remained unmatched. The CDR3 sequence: CASSYSSGTGERNEQFF. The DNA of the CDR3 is TGTGCCAGCAGTTACTCAAGCGGGACAGGGGAACGCAATGAGCAGTTCTTC.

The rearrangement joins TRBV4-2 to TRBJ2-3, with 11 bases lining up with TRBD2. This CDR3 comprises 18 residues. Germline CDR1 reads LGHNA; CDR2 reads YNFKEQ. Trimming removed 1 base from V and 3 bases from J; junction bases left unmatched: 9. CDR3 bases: TGTGCCAGCAGCCAAGTAGCGGGGGGGCCTCGTAAGACAGATACGCAGTATTTT. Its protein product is CASSQVAGGPRKTDTQYF.

CDR3 in amino acids: CASSRSLGLAGISSYEQYF. CDR3 sequence (DNA): TGTGCCAGCAGTAGGAGCCTCGGACTAGCGGGGATTAGCTCCTACGAGCAGTACTTC. The chain links TRBV6-1 to TRBJ2-7; 12 nucleotides line up with TRBD2. This CDR3 has 19 amino acids. Losses at the gene ends were 5 bases for V and 0 bases for J; bases not matched to a gene: 14. Germline CDR1 MNHNS, CDR2 SASEGT.

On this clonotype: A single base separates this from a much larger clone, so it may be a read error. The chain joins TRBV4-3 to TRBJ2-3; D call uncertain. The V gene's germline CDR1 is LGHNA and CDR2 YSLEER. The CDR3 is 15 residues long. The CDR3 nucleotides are TGCCCCAGCAGCCCTAAAGGAGAAAACACAGATACGCAGTATTTT. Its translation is CPSSPKGENTDTQYF.

CDR3 DNA: TGTGCCAGCAGCTTAGGGGACTTCGGCCGGGAGCAGTACTTC. Translated, it gives CASSLGDFGREQYF. V gene TRBV7-9 combines with J gene TRBJ2-7, with a tentative D call TRBD2 (6 bases). The CDR3 is 14 amino acids. In germline, CDR1 is SEHNR, CDR2 FQNEAQ (reference sequence). With 1 base removed from V and 7 bases from J, the gap between germline ends came to 14 bases.

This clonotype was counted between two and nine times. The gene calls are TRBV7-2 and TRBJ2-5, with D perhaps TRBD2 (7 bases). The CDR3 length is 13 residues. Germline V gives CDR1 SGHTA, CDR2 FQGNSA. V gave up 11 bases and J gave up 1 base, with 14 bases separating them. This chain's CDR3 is CASCRGAQETQYF. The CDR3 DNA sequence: TGTGCCTCCTGCCGGGGGGCCCAAGAGACCCAGTACTTC.

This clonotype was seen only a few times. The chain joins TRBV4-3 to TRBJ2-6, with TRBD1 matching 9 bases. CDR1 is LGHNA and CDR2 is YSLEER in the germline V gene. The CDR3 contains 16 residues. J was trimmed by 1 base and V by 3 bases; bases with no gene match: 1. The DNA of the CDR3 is TGCGCCAGCAGCCAGACAGGGGGTTCTGGGGCCAACGTCCTGACTTTC. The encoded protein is CASSQTGGSGANVLTF.